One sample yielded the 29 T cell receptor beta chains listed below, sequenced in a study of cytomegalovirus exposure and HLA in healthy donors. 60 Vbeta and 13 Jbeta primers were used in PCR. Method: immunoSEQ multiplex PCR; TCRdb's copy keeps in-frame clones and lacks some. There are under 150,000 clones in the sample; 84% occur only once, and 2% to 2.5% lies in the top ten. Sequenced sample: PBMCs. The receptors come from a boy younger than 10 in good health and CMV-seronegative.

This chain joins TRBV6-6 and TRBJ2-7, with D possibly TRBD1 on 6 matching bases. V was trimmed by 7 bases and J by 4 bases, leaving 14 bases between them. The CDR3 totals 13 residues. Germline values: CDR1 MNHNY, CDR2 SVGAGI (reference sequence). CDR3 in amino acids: CASTMVRGYEQYF. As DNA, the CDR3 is TGTGCCAGCACCATGGTTAGGGGGTACGAGCAGTACTTC.

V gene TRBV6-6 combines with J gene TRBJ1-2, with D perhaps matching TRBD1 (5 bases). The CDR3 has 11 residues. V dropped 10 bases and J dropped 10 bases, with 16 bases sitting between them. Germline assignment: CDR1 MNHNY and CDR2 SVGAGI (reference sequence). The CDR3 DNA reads TGTGCCATCTCACAGGAGAACTACTACACCTTC. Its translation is CAISQENYYTF.

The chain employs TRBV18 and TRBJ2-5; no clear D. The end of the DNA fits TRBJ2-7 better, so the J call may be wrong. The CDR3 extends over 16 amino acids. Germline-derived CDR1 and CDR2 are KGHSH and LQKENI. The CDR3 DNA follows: TGTGCCAGCTCACCACTCCCGAACGTTAGCCCCTACGAGCAGTACTTC. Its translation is CASSPLPNVSPYEQYF.

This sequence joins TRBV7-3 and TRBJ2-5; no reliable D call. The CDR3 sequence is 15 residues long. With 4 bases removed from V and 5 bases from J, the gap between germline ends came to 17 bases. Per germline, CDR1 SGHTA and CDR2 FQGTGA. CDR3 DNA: TGTGCCAGCAGCTCCCGCCATTCGGGTCCGGAGACCCAGTACTTC. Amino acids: CASSSRHSGPETQYF.

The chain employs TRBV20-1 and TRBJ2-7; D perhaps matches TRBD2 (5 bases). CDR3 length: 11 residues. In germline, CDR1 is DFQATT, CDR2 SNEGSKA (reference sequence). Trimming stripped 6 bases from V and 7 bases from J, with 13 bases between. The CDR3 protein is CSARKGGEQYF. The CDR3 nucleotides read TGCAGTGCCAGAAAAGGAGGTGAGCAGTACTTC.

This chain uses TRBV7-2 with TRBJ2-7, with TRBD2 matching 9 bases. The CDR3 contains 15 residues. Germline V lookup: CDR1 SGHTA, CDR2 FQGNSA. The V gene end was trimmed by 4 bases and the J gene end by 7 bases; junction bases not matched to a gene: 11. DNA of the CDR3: TGTGCCAGCAGCTCGGGGACTAGCTCTGGTGGAGAGCAGTACTTC. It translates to CASSSGTSSGGEQYF.

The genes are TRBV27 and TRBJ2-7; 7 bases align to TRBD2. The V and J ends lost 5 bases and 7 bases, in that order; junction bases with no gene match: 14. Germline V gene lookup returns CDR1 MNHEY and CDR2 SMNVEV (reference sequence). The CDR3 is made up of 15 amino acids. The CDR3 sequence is CASSPPWGRAFEQYF. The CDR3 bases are TGTGCCAGCAGTCCTCCTTGGGGGAGGGCCTTTGAGCAGTACTTC.

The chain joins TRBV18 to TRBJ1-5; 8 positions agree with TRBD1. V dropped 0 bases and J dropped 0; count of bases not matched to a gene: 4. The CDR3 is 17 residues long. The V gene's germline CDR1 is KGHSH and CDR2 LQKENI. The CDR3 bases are TGTGCCAGCTCACCACCGGGACAGGCTGTTAGCAATCAGCCCCAGCATTTT. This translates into CASSPPGQAVSNQPQHF.

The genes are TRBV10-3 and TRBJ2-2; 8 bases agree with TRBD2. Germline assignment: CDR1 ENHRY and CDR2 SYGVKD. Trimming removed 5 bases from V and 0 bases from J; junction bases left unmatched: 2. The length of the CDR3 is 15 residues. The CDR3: CAISRAGANTGELFF. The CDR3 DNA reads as TGTGCCATCAGTAGAGCGGGAGCGAACACCGGGGAGCTGTTTTTT.

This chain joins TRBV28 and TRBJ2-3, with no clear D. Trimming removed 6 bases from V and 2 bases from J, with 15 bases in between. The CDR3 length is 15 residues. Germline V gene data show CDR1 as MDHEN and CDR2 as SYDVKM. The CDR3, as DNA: TGTGCCAGCAGGAAGGCCAGAGGTCCCACAGATACGCAGTATTTT. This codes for CASRKARGPTDTQYF.

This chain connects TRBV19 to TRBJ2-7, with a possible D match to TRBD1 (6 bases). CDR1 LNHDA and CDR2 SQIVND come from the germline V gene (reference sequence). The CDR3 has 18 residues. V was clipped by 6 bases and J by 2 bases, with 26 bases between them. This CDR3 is CASSFTGFGSRRTYEQYF. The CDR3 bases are TGTGCCAGTAGCTTTACAGGGTTTGGGTCCCGAAGAACCTACGAGCAGTACTTC. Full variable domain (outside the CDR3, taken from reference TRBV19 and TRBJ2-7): DGGITQSPKYLFRKEGQNVTLSCEQNLNHDAMYWYRQDPGQGLRLIYYSQIVNDFQKGDIAEGYSVSREKKESFPLTVTSAQKNPTAFYLCASSFTGFGSRRTYEQYFGPGTRLTVT.

The CDR3 here is CASTGLEETQYF. The CDR3 region has the DNA TGCGCCAGCACGGGTTTGGAGGAGACCCAGTACTTC. The rearrangement joins TRBV10-2 to TRBJ2-5; D is unclear. The CDR3 is made up of 12 amino acids. Germline V gene sequence: CDR1 WSHSY, CDR2 SAAADI. The ends were cut back, 7 bases at V and 5 bases at J, with 11 bases in the middle.

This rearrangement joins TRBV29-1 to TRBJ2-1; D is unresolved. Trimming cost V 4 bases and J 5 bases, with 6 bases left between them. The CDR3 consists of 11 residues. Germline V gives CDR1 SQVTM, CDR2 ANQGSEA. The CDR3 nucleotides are TGCAGCGTTGGGCAGAACAATGAGCAGTTCTTC. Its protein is CSVGQNNEQFF.

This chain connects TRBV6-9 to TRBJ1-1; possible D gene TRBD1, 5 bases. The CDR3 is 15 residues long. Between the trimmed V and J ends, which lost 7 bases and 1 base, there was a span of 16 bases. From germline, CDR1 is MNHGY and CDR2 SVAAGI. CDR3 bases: TGTGCCAGCATAAATTGGGGCAGGGAGAACACTGAAGCTTTCTTT. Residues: CASINWGRENTEAFF.

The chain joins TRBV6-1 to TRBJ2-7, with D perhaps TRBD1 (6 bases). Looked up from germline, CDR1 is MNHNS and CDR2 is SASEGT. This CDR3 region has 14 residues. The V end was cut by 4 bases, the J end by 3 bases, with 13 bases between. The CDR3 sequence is CASSGLGHRYEQYF. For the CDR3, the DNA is TGTGCCAGCAGTGGACTGGGACACCGCTACGAGCAGTACTTC.

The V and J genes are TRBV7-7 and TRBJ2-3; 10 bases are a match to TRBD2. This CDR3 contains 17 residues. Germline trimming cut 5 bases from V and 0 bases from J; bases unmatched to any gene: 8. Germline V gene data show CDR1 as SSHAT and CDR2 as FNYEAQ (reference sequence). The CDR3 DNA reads TGTGCCAGCAGCCAGATAGCGGGGGGTCCTAGCACAGATACGCAGTATTTT. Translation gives CASSQIAGGPSTDTQYF.

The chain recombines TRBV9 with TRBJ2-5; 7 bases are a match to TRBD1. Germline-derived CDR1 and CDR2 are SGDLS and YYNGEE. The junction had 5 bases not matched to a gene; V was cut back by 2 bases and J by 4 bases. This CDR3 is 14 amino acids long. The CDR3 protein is CASSVTGPGETQYF. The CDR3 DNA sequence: TGTGCCAGCAGCGTGACAGGGCCAGGAGAGACCCAGTACTTC.

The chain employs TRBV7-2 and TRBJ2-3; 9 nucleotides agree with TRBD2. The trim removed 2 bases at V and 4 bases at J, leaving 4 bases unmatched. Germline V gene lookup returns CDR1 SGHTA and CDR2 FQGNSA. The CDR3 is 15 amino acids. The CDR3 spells CASSLLAGVPDTQYF. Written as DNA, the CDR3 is TGTGCCAGCAGCTTATTAGCGGGAGTCCCAGATACGCAGTATTTT.

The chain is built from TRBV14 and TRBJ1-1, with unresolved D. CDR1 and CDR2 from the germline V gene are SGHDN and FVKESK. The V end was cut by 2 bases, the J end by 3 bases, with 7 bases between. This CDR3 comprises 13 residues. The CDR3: CASSQHPYTEAFF. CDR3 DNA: TGTGCCAGCAGCCAACATCCATACACTGAAGCTTTCTTT.

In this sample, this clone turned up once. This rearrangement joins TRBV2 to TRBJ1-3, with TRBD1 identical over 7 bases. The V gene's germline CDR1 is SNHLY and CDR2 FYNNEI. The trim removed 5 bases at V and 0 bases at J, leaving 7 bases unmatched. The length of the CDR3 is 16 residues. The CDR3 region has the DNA TGTGCCAGCAGTAACGAGGGACAGAGCTCTGGAAACACCATATATTTT. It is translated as CASSNEGQSSGNTIYF.

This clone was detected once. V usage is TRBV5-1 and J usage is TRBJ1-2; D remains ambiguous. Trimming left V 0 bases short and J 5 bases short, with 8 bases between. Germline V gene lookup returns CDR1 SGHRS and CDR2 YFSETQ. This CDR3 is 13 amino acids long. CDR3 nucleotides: TGCGCCAGCAGCTTGGTGTCAGGATATGGCTACACCTTC. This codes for CASSLVSGYGYTF.

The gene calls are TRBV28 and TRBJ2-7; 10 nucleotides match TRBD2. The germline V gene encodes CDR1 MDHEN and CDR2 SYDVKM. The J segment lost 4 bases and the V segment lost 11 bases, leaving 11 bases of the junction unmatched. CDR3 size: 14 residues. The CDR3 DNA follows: TGTGCCTCCAGGGGAGCGGGAGGGGGTTACGAGCAGTACTTC. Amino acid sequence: CASRGAGGGYEQYF.

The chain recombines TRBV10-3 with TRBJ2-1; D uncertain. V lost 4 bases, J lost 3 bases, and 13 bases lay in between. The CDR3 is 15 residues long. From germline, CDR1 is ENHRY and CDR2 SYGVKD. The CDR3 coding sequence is TGTGCCATCAGTGTACAAACAGCCCTCTACAATGAGCAGTTCTTC. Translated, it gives CAISVQTALYNEQFF.

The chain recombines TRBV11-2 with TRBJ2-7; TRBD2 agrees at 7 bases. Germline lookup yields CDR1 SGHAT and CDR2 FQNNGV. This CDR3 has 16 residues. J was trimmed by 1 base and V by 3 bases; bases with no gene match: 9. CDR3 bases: TGTGCCAGCAGCTTCGCCTTCCTAGCGGATTCCTACGAGCAGTACTTC. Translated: CASSFAFLADSYEQYF.

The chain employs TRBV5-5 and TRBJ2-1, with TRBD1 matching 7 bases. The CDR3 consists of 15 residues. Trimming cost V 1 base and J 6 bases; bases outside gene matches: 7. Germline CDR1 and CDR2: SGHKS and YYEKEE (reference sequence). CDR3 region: CASSLRQGVRNEQFF. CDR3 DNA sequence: TGTGCCAGCAGCTTGCGCCAGGGGGTCCGCAATGAGCAGTTCTTC.

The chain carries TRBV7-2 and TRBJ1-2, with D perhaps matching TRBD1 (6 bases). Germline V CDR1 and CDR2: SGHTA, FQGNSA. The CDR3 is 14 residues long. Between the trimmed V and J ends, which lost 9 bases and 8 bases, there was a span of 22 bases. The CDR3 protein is CASFSLQGFLGYTF. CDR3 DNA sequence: TGTGCCAGTTTTTCCTTACAGGGTTTCTTAGGCTACACCTTC.

The CDR3 nucleotides read TGTGCCAGCAGCGGAGGGGGCCTCGCTGAAGCTTTCTTT. This translates into CASSGGGLAEAFF. V usage is TRBV5-4 and J usage is TRBJ1-1; 7 bases agree with TRBD1. V was clipped by 4 bases and J by 6 bases; unmatched bases: 6. CDR1 is SGHNT, CDR2 YYREEE, per germline (reference sequence). This CDR3 region has 13 residues.

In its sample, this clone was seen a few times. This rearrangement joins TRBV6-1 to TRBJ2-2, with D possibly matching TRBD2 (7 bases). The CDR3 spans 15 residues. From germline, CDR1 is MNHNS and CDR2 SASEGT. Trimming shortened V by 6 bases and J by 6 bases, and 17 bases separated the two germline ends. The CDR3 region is CASSLNWEGAGELFF. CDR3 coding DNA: TGTGCCAGCAGCCTAAACTGGGAGGGGGCCGGGGAGCTGTTTTTT.

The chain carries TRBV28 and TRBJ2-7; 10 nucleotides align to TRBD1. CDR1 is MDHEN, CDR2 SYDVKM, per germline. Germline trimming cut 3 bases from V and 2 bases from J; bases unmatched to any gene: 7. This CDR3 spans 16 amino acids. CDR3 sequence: CASSFIPGQGPYEQYF. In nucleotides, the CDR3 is TGTGCCAGCAGTTTCATTCCGGGACAGGGGCCCTACGAGCAGTACTTC.